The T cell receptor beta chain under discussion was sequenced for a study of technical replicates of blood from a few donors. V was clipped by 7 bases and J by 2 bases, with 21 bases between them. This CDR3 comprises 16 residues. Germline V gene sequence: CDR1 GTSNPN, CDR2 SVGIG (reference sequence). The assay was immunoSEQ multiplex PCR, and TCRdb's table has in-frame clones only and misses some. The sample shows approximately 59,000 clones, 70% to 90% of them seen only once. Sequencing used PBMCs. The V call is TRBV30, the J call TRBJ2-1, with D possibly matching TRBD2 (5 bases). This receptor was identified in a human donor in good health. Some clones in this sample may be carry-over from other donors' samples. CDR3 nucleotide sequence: TGTGCCTCCTCCGTAGGACTCCAAGCCACCTACAATGAGCAGTTCTTC. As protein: CASSVGLQATYNEQFF.